What follows are 32 T cell receptor beta chains derived from one specimen sequenced in a study of blood T cells in healthy people across ages. It was with a sample-barcoded 5' primer and a J-beta primer mix that a second PCR of roughly 7 to 12 cycles was run. TCRdb passed the 5' RACE reads through MiXCR, listing each CDR3 protein once. The sample holds roughly 2 million distinct CDR3 sequences, approximately 50% seen once. The source material was blood. The source of these receptors is a woman between 35 and 50 years old in good health.

The chain combines TRBV6-5 with TRBJ2-5; D is unclear. In germline, CDR1 is MNHEY, CDR2 SVGAGI. The CDR3 covers 11 residues. Between the trimmed V and J ends, which lost 6 bases and 9 bases, there was a span of 11 bases. The DNA of the CDR3 is TGTGCCAGCAGGGGCCCCGCGGCCCAGTACTTC. This translates into CASRGPAAQYF.

This chain uses TRBV18 with TRBJ2-6, with D unresolved. CDR1 and CDR2 from the germline V gene are KGHSH and LQKENI. The CDR3 sequence is 15 residues long. V was trimmed by 2 bases and J by 2 bases, leaving 7 bases between them. CDR3 nucleotide sequence: TGTGCCAGCTCACCAACAAGGGCTGGGGCCAACGTCCTGACTTTC. This gives the protein CASSPTRAGANVLTF.

DNA of the CDR3: TGTGCCAGCAGCGTAGGTCAGGCCTCCTATAATTCACCCCTCCACTTT. This encodes CASSVGQASYNSPLHF. The gene calls are TRBV9 and TRBJ1-6; no clear D. V was clipped by 0 bases and J by 0 bases, with 7 bases between them. Per germline, CDR1 SGDLS and CDR2 YYNGEE. The CDR3 totals 16 residues.

The chain is built from TRBV9 and TRBJ2-3; D gene uncertain. Germline V CDR1 and CDR2: SGDLS, YYNGEE. This CDR3 spans 14 amino acids. Trimming removed 4 bases at V and 1 base at J, with 10 bases between. CDR3 DNA: TGTGCCAGCAGCCCCCAGGACCGCACAGATACGCAGTATTTT. Its translation is CASSPQDRTDTQYF.

The CDR3 nucleotides are TGCGCCAGCAGTCAACCCCCGGGACAGGGATCCAATGAGCAGTTCTTC. This gives the protein CASSQPPGQGSNEQFF. The chain combines TRBV23-1 with TRBJ2-1; TRBD1 agrees at 9 bases. TRBV23-1 is an open reading frame, and its role is uncertain. This CDR3 is built from 16 residues. With 2 bases clipped from V and 6 bases from J, the junction kept 8 bases outside the gene matches.

This clonotype was detected a few times. This rearrangement joins TRBV12-3 or TRBV12-4 to TRBJ2-5; D ambiguous. CDR3 length: 13 amino acids. The germline V and J ends were trimmed by 3 bases and 2 bases, with 7 bases remaining between them. CDR3 sequence reads: CASSFKSQETQYF. DNA of the CDR3: TGTGCCAGCAGTTTTAAGTCACAAGAGACCCAGTACTTC.

CDR3 nucleotide sequence: TGCGCCAGCAGCCTCACCTGGACAGCGTCGAATGAGCAGTTCTTC. Residues: CASSLTWTASNEQFF. This chain links TRBV5-1 with TRBJ2-1; D possibly corresponds to TRBD1 (6 bases). Per the germline V gene, CDR1 is SGHRS and CDR2 is YFSETQ. V lost 4 bases to trimming and J lost 7 bases, with 18 bases between them. The CDR3 extends over 15 amino acids.

The chain employs TRBV20-1 and TRBJ2-1, with D tentatively TRBD1 (5 bases). CDR1 is DFQATT, CDR2 SNEGSKA, per germline (reference sequence). There are 14 residues in the CDR3. Trimming removed 6 bases from V and 5 bases from J, with 17 bases in between. The CDR3 here is CSAPKGLGNNEQFF. DNA of the CDR3: TGCAGTGCCCCCAAGGGGCTAGGGAACAATGAGCAGTTCTTC.

This clonotype was counted ten times or more. The rearrangement joins TRBV29-1 to TRBJ2-3; 9 bases agree with TRBD2. The CDR3 totals 13 residues. The ends lost 6 bases at V and 4 bases at J; junction bases unmatched: 5. Germline CDR1 reads SQVTM; CDR2 reads ANQGSEA. Here the CDR3 reads CSVGLASADTQYF. The CDR3 DNA reads as TGCAGCGTGGGACTAGCCAGTGCAGATACGCAGTATTTT.

This clonotype appeared a few times. The rearrangement joins TRBV5-1 to TRBJ2-4; TRBD2 matches 10 bases. TRBJ2-7 matches the DNA end more closely, so the J call is doubtful. There are 15 residues in the CDR3. The germline gives CDR1 SGHRS, CDR2 YFSETQ. DNA of the CDR3: TGCGCCAGCAGCACCGAGCGGGGGGGCCTCGACGAGCAGTACTTC. This sequence encodes CASSTERGGLDEQYF.

The chain joins TRBV7-2 to TRBJ2-1; D may be TRBD1 (5 bases). Judging by the DNA end, TRBJ2-7 fits better; the J call may be wrong. Germline CDR1 reads SGHTA; CDR2 reads FQGNSA. This CDR3 region has 14 residues. For the CDR3, the DNA is TGTGCCAGCAGCCCCAGGGCGGCCTACAATGAGCAGTACTTC. It specifies CASSPRAAYNEQYF.

In its sample, this clonotype was seen a few times. The chain uses TRBV24-1 and TRBJ2-7; TRBD1 matches at 9 bases. V shed 4 bases and J 5 bases; nucleotides not matched to a gene: 8. CDR1 is KGHDR and CDR2 is SFDVKD in the germline V gene. This CDR3 has 15 residues. The CDR3 sequence: CATSDRGTGSDEQYF. CDR3 bases: TGTGCCACCAGTGACCGTGGGACAGGGTCTGACGAGCAGTACTTC.

The rearrangement joins TRBV20-1 to TRBJ2-1; weak D call: TRBD2 (7 bases). V was shortened by 3 bases and J by 3 bases, with 15 bases between the two germline ends. Germline V gives CDR1 DFQATT, CDR2 SNEGSKA (reference sequence). CDR3 length: 15 residues. The CDR3 sequence is CSARGGAVDYNEQFF. The DNA for the CDR3 is TGCAGTGCTAGGGGGGGGGCCGTCGACTACAATGAGCAGTTCTTC.

This clonotype appeared a few times. This rearrangement joins TRBV29-1 to TRBJ2-3; 8 bases agree with TRBD1. The junction had 10 bases not matched to a gene; V was cut back by 6 bases and J by 2 bases. Germline loops: CDR1 SQVTM, CDR2 ANQGSEA. The CDR3 sequence is 15 residues long. The CDR3: CSVPDSGQVTDTQYF. The CDR3 DNA is TGCAGCGTGCCCGACTCGGGACAGGTCACAGATACGCAGTATTTT.

There are a few counts of this clonotype. V is TRBV15 and J is TRBJ2-7; TRBD2 matches 10 bases. The V gene end was trimmed by 1 base and the J gene end by 3 bases; junction bases not matched to a gene: 6. The V gene's germline CDR1 is LNHNV and CDR2 YYDKDF (reference sequence). This CDR3 comprises 16 residues. This CDR3 reads CATSRVLAGGLYEQYF. CDR3 DNA sequence: TGTGCCACCAGCAGAGTATTAGCGGGGGGTCTCTACGAGCAGTACTTC.

This chain connects TRBV7-2 to TRBJ1-5; 8 bases match TRBD1. V lost 6 bases, J lost 1 base, and 5 bases stayed unmatched. Germline loops: CDR1 SGHTA, CDR2 FQGNSA. The length of the CDR3 is 15 residues. CDR3 sequence: CASSGQGGSNQPQHF. The CDR3 DNA sequence: TGTGCCAGCAGTGGACAGGGAGGGAGCAATCAGCCCCAGCATTTT.

This clonotype occurred a few times. This chain connects TRBV20-1 to TRBJ2-7, with 7 nucleotides matching TRBD2. The CDR3 contains 16 residues. J was trimmed by 3 bases and V by 0 bases; bases with no gene match: 11. Germline CDR1 DFQATT, CDR2 SNEGSKA (reference sequence). In nucleotides, the CDR3 is TGCAGTGCTAGAGATCCGCGGGGGATCTTGGGCTACGAGCAGTACTTC. Translating gives CSARDPRGILGYEQYF.

This clonotype was picked up a small number of times. The rearrangement joins TRBV20-1 to TRBJ1-5; 7 bases agree with TRBD1. The CDR3 covers 12 residues. Germline V CDR1 and CDR2: DFQATT, SNEGSKA (reference sequence). V trimming: 7 bases; J trimming: 7 bases; junction bases outside the gene matches: 7. In nucleotides, the CDR3 is TGCAGTGGGACAGGCGGCGGGCAGCCCCAGCATTTT. It codes for CSGTGGGQPQHF.

This clonotype was detected a few times. The rearrangement uses TRBV12-3 or TRBV12-4 and TRBJ2-3; D remains unclear. The CDR3 consists of 16 residues. V dropped 1 base and J dropped 0 bases, with 11 bases sitting between them. The CDR3 sequence is CASSLGATPSTDTQYF. The CDR3 nucleotides read TGTGCCAGCAGTTTAGGGGCGACACCAAGCACAGATACGCAGTATTTT.

This clonotype turned up a few times. The V call is TRBV6-5, the J call TRBJ2-3; maybe TRBD2 (6 bases). Germline CDR1 MNHEY, CDR2 SVGAGI. The CDR3 is 15 amino acids. V gave up 0 bases and J gave up 4 bases, with 11 bases separating them. The CDR3 DNA follows: TGTGCCAGCAGTTACTCGGGGACTGTAGCAGATACGCAGTATTTT. As protein: CASSYSGTVADTQYF.

A few counts support this clonotype. The chain recombines TRBV4-3 with TRBJ2-7; D may be TRBD2 (6 bases). There are 15 residues in the CDR3. V was cut by 0 bases and J by 4 bases, with 13 bases left in between. CDR1 and CDR2 from the germline V gene are LGHNA and YSLEER. The CDR3 spells CASSQEDGGAYEQYF. CDR3 DNA: TGCGCCAGCAGCCAAGAAGACGGGGGTGCGTACGAGCAGTACTTC.

The chain recombines TRBV12-3 or TRBV12-4 with TRBJ2-7; 9 bases agree with TRBD1. The CDR3 spans 13 residues. J gave up 6 bases and V 2 bases, and 2 bases lay outside the gene matches. The CDR3 reads CASSLNRGREQYF. Written as DNA, the CDR3 is TGTGCCAGCAGTTTAAACAGGGGGCGCGAGCAGTACTTC.

V gene TRBV20-1 combines with J gene TRBJ1-5; D unresolved. CDR1 is DFQATT, CDR2 SNEGSKA, per germline (reference sequence). The CDR3 is made up of 13 amino acids. The V gene lost 6 bases and the J gene lost 2 bases, with 11 bases spanning the gap. The CDR3 DNA reads as TGCAGTGCGGCCTCAAGTGGCAATCAGCCCCAGCATTTT. It specifies CSAASSGNQPQHF.

The chain carries TRBV3-1 and TRBJ2-5, with D possibly TRBD1 on 6 matching bases. Near its end, the DNA agrees better with TRBJ2-7, so the J call may be wrong. This CDR3 region has 15 residues. Germline lookup yields CDR1 LGHDT and CDR2 YNNKEL (reference sequence). The CDR3 bases are TGTGCCAGCAGCCGGGCGGGTTCAGGGGACTACGAGCAGTACTTC. Its protein is CASSRAGSGDYEQYF.

Ten or more counts support this clonotype. The chain recombines TRBV4-2 with TRBJ2-6, with D perhaps TRBD1 (5 bases). The V end was cut by 6 bases, the J end by 0 bases, with 6 bases between. Germline V CDR1 and CDR2: LGHNA, YNFKEQ. This CDR3 contains 14 residues. CDR3 in amino acids: CASRGDSGANVLTF. The CDR3 bases are TGTGCCAGCAGAGGGGACTCTGGGGCCAACGTCCTGACTTTC.

This clonotype occurred a few times. The gene calls are TRBV4-1 and TRBJ2-3; TRBD1 agrees at 10 bases. The trim removed 0 bases at V and 5 bases at J, leaving 8 bases unmatched. CDR1 and CDR2 from the germline V gene are MGHRA and YSYEKL. The CDR3 is made up of 17 amino acids. CDR3 nucleotides: TGCGCCAGCAGCCAAGAAACCGGGACAGGGGATGGAGATACGCAGTATTTT. It specifies CASSQETGTGDGDTQYF.

The chain uses TRBV29-1 and TRBJ2-5, with TRBD2 matching over 10 bases. This CDR3 spans 13 amino acids. V gave up 5 bases and J gave up 5 bases; unmatched junction bases: 5. Germline V gene lookup returns CDR1 SQVTM and CDR2 ANQGSEA. CDR3 in DNA: TGCAGCGTTCCAGCGGGGGGGCGGGAGACCCAGTACTTC. Its protein is CSVPAGGRETQYF.

This clonotype was observed once. The V and J genes are TRBV7-9 and TRBJ2-2; tentative D call: TRBD2 (6 bases). CDR1 is SEHNR and CDR2 is FQNEAQ in the germline V gene (reference sequence). The CDR3 length is 15 residues. The ends were cut back, 5 bases at V and 7 bases at J, with 17 bases in the middle. In nucleotides, the CDR3 is TGTGCCAGCAGCACTCAGGGTGCGGGAAACGGGGAGCTGTTTTTT. Translating it yields CASSTQGAGNGELFF.

The CDR3 DNA is TGTGCCAGCAGCCCACTCACTGAAGCTTTCTTT. This translates into CASSPLTEAFF. The chain uses TRBV6-6 and TRBJ1-1; no definite D call. The CDR3 sequence is 11 residues long. Trimming left V 6 bases short and J 4 bases short, with 6 bases between. Germline loops: CDR1 MNHNY, CDR2 SVGAGI (reference sequence).

The chain has TRBV27 and TRBJ2-5; 7 bases match TRBD1. V lost 2 bases to trimming and J lost 5 bases; unmatched junction nucleotides: 14. Germline V gene sequence: CDR1 MNHEY, CDR2 SMNVEV (reference sequence). The CDR3 runs 17 residues. This CDR3 is CASSLLGRPGTAETQYF. Here the CDR3 DNA reads TGTGCCAGCAGTTTACTCGGTCGCCCCGGGACAGCGGAGACCCAGTACTTC.

The rearrangement joins TRBV29-1 to TRBJ1-2; a possible D gene is TRBD1 (5 bases). Trimming took 1 base from V and 8 from J, leaving 14 bases between them. The CDR3 loop spans 13 amino acids. Germline V gives CDR1 SQVTM, CDR2 ANQGSEA. This chain's CDR3 is CSVEGDGTWGYTF. The CDR3 DNA follows: TGCAGCGTTGAAGGAGACGGGACCTGGGGCTACACCTTC.

The chain has TRBV7-9 and TRBJ1-1; D is ambiguous. Trimming stripped 0 bases from V and 4 bases from J, with 12 bases between. This CDR3 is built from 15 residues. The germline CDR1 and CDR2 sequences are SEHNR and FQNEAQ (reference sequence). CDR3: CASSLAIGSGTEAFF. Here the CDR3 DNA reads TGTGCCAGCAGCTTAGCAATCGGGTCGGGCACTGAAGCTTTCTTT.